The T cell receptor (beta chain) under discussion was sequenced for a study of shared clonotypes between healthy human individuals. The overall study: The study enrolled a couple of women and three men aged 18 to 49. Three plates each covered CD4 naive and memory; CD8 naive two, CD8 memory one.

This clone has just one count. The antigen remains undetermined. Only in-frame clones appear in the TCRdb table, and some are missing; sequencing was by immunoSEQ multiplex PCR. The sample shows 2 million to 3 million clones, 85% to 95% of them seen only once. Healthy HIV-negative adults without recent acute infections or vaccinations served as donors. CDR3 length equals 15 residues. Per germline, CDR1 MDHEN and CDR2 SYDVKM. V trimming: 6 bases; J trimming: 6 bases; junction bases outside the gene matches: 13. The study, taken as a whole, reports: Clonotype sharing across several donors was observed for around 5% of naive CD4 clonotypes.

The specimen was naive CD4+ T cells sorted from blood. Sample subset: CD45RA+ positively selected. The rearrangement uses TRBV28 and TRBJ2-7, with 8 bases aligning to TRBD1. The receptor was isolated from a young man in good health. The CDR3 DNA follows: TGTGCCAGCAGGACACGCAGGGGGCTTGTCGCCGAGCAGTACTTC. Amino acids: CASRTRRGLVAEQYF.